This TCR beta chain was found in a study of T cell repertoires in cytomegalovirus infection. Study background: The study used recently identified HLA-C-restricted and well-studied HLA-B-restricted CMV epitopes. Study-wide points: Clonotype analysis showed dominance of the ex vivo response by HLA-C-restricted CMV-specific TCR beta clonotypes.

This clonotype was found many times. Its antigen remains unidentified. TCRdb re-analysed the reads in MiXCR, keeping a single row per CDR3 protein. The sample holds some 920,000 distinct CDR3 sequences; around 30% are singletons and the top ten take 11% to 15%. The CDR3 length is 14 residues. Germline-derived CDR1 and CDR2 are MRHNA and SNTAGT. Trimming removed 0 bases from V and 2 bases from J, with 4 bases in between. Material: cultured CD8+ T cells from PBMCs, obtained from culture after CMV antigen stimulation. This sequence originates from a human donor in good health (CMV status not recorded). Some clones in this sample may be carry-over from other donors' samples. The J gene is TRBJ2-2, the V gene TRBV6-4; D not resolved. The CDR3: CASSDSTNTGELFF. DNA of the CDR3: TGTGCCAGCAGTGACTCGACAAACACCGGGGAGCTGTTTTTT.